This TCR beta chain appears in the sequencing data of a study of post-analysis software for immune sequencing data. Overall study findings and caveats: Roughly 5 TRBV segments (TRBV5-6, TRBV5-1 and TRBV20-1 among them) occurred more frequently in patients than in controls. For normalized Chao1 diversity, multiple sclerosis patients scored significantly lower than controls did. Samples from a shared batch, those prepared together, strongly co-clustered by F measure.

Germline V lookup: CDR1 LGHNA, CDR2 YSLEER. The CDR3 spans 18 residues. The V segment lost 0 bases and the J segment 3 bases; nucleotides outside the gene matches: 12. Comments on this clonotype: Its specificity is not known.

The authors incorporated unique molecular identifiers into the TCR beta cDNA libraries. When 1 to 10 million T cells were used, they gave approximately 450,000 cDNA molecules. One entry per CDR3 protein results from TCRdb running MiXCR on the PCR reads. The data show roughly 430,000 distinct CDR3 sequences, roughly 38% seen once. The sequenced sample was blood. This chain links TRBV4-3 with TRBJ2-3, with TRBD2 matching 7 bases. The origin of this receptor is a girl aged 2-10 years with multiple sclerosis. CDR3 protein: CASSQDNWAGEATDTQYF. CDR3 sequence (DNA): TGCGCCAGCAGCCAAGATAATTGGGCGGGAGAGGCAACAGATACGCAGTATTTT.